A single sample gave rise to the 10 T cell receptor beta chains below, sequenced in a study of regulatory T cells in long-lasting Graves disease. Described time point: newly diagnosed GD, antithyroid drugs for less than 3 months. PBMCs were the source of the RNA used for TCR sequencing. Through Arm-PCR of CDR3 regions and iRepertoire HTBI primers, TCR beta libraries were built. TCRdb itself ran the multiplex PCR reads through MiXCR, one entry per CDR3 protein. Seen here are roughly 610,000 distinct CDR3 sequences, roughly 15% observed once, and the top ten hold 15% to 20%. These data also featured in a second study, about T cells in Graves' hyperthyroidism and ophthalmopathy.

Sample: peripheral blood mononuclear cells (PBMCs), taken at new diagnosis, from a patient treated with antithyroid drugs. All receptors come from a woman under 40 with Graves disease.

The sample holds many counts of this clonotype. The chain recombines TRBV7-9 with TRBJ1-2; D gene uncertain. The CDR3 loop spans 14 amino acids. Trimming took off 5 bases at V and 0 bases at J, with 10 bases between the two ends. Germline V CDR1 and CDR2: SEHNR, FQNEAQ (reference sequence). In DNA, the CDR3 is TGTGCCAGCAGCCACCCCGCTTCTAACTATGGCTACACCTTC. This sequence encodes CASSHPASNYGYTF.

The chain has TRBV7-3 and TRBJ1-3; the match to TRBD1 covers 7 bases. The germline gives CDR1 SGHTA, CDR2 FQGTGA. The CDR3 is 15 residues long. J lost 3 bases, V lost 6 bases, and 8 bases had no gene match. CDR3 bases: TGTGCCAGCAGTACAGGGGCTAGTGATGGAAACACCATATATTTT. Translated, it gives CASSTGASDGNTIYF.

This clonotype was seen at least ten times. The CDR3 is CASSPYAGELFF. The CDR3 coding sequence is TGTGCCAGCAGTCCCTACGCCGGGGAGCTGTTTTTT. The chain links TRBV6-1 to TRBJ2-2; no definite D call. Germline V gene data show CDR1 as MNHNS and CDR2 as SASEGT. The CDR3 runs 12 residues. The ends were cut back, 5 bases at V and 6 bases at J, with 7 bases in the middle.

Many counts were recorded for this clonotype. This chain links TRBV12-3 or TRBV12-4 with TRBJ2-1; 7 bases fit TRBD2. The V gene end was trimmed by 6 bases and the J gene end by 4 bases; junction bases not matched to a gene: 9. The CDR3 runs to 15 residues. DNA for the CDR3: TGTGCCAGCAGCCGAAGCGGGACTGTTTACAATGAGCAGTTCTTC. Translation: CASSRSGTVYNEQFF.

This clonotype was counted between two and nine times. CDR3 residues: CSAIGARRNTEAFF. The CDR3, as DNA: TGCAGTGCGATAGGGGCTCGGCGGAACACTGAAGCTTTCTTT. J is TRBJ1-1 and V is TRBV20-1, with D perhaps matching TRBD1 (5 bases). The CDR3 contains 14 residues. Germline assignment: CDR1 DFQATT and CDR2 SNEGSKA (reference sequence). The V and J ends lost 6 bases and 1 base respectively, with 15 bases between them.

This clonotype has just a few counts. The chain is built from TRBV11-3 and TRBJ2-4; D not certain. This CDR3 is 20 amino acids long. Germline CDR1 reads SGHNT; CDR2 reads YENEEA. The germline V and J ends were trimmed by 1 base and 6 bases, with 28 bases remaining between them. As DNA, the CDR3 is TGTGCCAGCAGCTTAGGAATTAAGGTTAGGTCCAAGATCCGTGGAAACATTCAGTACTTC. Protein: CASSLGIKVRSKIRGNIQYF.

This clonotype has a count of ten or more. The V call is TRBV19, the J call TRBJ2-2, with a tentative D call TRBD1 (6 bases). Germline V gene sequence: CDR1 LNHDA, CDR2 SQIVND (reference sequence). The CDR3 covers 15 residues. Trimming stripped 7 bases from V and 6 bases from J, with 18 bases between. The CDR3 here is CASTAQGLVAGELFF. The CDR3 DNA reads as TGTGCCAGTACCGCACAGGGTTTGGTCGCCGGGGAGCTGTTTTTT.

This clonotype was counted at least ten times. The chain has TRBV2 and TRBJ2-7; D is uncertain. Germline loops: CDR1 SNHLY, CDR2 FYNNEI. V was cut by 11 bases and J by 4 bases, with 24 bases left in between. The length of the CDR3 is 15 residues. CDR3 sequence: CAGSTGPSLIYEQYF. The CDR3 DNA reads TGTGCCGGCTCTACCGGGCCGTCTTTAATTTACGAGCAGTACTTC. Supplemented by reference TRBV2 and TRBJ2-7, the full variable domain reads EPEVTQTPSHQVTQMGQEVILRCVPISNHLYFYWYRQILGQKVEFLVSFYNNEISEKSEIFDDQFSVERPDGSNFTLKIRSTKLEDSAMYFCAGSTGPSLIYEQYFGPGTRLTVT.

The chain recombines TRBV29-1 with TRBJ2-6, with D possibly being TRBD1 (5 bases). The CDR3 loop spans 19 amino acids. Trimming cost V 7 bases and J 0 bases, with 25 bases left between them. Germline CDR1 is SQVTM and CDR2 is ANQGSEA. DNA for the CDR3: TGCAGCGCCGGGTCGAGCTGGGGCCAACACCACTCTGGGGCCAACGTCCTGACTTTC. Translation gives CSAGSSWGQHHSGANVLTF.

The V call is TRBV19, the J call TRBJ1-2, with D hard to call. Germline CDR1 LNHDA, CDR2 SQIVND (reference sequence). With 8 bases removed from V and 5 bases from J, the gap between germline ends came to 21 bases. This CDR3 is built from 15 residues. CDR3 sequence reads: CASADAPSETYGYTF. DNA for the CDR3: TGTGCCAGTGCGGACGCACCAAGCGAAACTTATGGCTACACCTTC.